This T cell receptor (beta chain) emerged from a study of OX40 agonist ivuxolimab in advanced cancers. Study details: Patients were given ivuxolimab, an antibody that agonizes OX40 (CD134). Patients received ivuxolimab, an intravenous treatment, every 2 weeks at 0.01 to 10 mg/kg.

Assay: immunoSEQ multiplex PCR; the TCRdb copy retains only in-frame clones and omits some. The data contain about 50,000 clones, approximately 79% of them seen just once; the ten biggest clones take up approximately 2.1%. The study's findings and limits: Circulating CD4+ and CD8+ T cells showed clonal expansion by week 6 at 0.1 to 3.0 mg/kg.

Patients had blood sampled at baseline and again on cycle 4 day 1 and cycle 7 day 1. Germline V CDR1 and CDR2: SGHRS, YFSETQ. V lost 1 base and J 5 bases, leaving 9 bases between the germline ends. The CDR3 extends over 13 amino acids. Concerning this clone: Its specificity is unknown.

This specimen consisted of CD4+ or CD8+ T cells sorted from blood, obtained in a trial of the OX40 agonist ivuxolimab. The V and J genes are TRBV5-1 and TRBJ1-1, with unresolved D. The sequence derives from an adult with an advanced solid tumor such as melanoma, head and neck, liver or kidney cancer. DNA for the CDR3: TGCGCCAGCAGCTTGTCTGGGGTTACTGAAGCTTTCTTT. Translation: CASSLSGVTEAFF.